The TCR beta chain under discussion was sequenced for a study of lymphopenia after photon versus proton radiotherapy. The repertoire was sequenced with immunoSEQ multiplex PCR; TCRdb's copy has only in-frame clones and lacks some. The table records under 20,000 clones, under 95% of them present only once. A note on this clone: No antigen is known for it.

Study-level results: After the lymphocyte nadir, photon-treated repertoires showed oligoclonal expansion, especially of CD8+ Temra cells. Photon-treated patients lost naive T cells and TCR diversity; proton-treated stayed stable. Only patients who died were analyzed for survival; proton advantage is unproven. Larger post-nadir TCR diversity loss correlated inversely with survival in deceased patients.

The material was peripheral blood, obtained from a patient treated with photon-based radiotherapy. This clonotype was sampled from a man aged 55 to 70 with pancreatic cancer.

CDR3 loop: CASSTRQGRYGYTF. The CDR3 bases are TGTGCCAGTAGTACCCGACAGGGGCGGTATGGCTACACCTTC. The gene calls are TRBV19 and TRBJ1-2; 8 positions agree with TRBD1. Germline V lookup: CDR1 LNHDA, CDR2 SQIVND (reference sequence). The CDR3 is 14 amino acids. The V segment lost 4 bases and the J segment 5 bases; nucleotides outside the gene matches: 6.